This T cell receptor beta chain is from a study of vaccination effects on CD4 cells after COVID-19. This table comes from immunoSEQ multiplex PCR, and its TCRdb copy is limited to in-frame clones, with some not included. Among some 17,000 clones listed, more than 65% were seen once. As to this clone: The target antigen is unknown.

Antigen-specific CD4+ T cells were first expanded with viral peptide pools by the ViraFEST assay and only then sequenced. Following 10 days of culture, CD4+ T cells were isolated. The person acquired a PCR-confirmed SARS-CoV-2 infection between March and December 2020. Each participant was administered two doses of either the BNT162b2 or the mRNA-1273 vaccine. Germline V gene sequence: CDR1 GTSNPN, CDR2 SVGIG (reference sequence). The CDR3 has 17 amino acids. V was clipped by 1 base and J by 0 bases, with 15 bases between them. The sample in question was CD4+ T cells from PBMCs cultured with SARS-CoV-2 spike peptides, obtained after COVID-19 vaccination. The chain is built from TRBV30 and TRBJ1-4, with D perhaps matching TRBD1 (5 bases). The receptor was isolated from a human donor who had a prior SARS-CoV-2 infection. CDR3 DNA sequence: TGTGCCTGGAGTGGTCCAGGGCCCCCACCAACTAATGAAAAACTGTTTTTT. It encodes CAWSGPGPPPTNEKLFF.